The source of this T cell receptor (beta chain) is a study of T-cell memory formation after mild COVID-19. Study context: Clusters were largely donor specific.

Study results and limitations: Cross-reactive memory apparently joined, as some responding clones appeared in pre-infection memory. Clones that contracted from day 15 to 85 had balanced CD4/CD8; later expanders were CD4+ biased.

Constant-segment primers and 5'RACE yielded cDNA libraries for TCR alpha and TCR beta, each carrying sample barcodes and UMIs. In TCRdb, the 5' RACE reads were re-called with MiXCR into one record per CDR3 protein. This sample has roughly 150,000 distinct CDR3 sequences, with roughly 13% found just once. Worth noting for this clonotype: What it binds is not known.

The CDR3 totals 17 residues. The V gene's germline CDR1 is ENHRY and CDR2 SYGVKD. Trimming took 6 bases from V and 0 from J, leaving 17 bases between them. The receptor comes from a man in his late teens or twenties who had mild COVID-19 (a few samples of this study predate the infection). Cell type and time point are not known. The chain recombines TRBV10-3 with TRBJ2-2; the D gene is possibly TRBD1 (5 bases). Material for sequencing was PBMCs or a T cell subset sorted from them (not recorded which). CDR3 DNA sequence: TGTGCCATCAGGACACCCCTGGGGCAACCGAACACCGGGGAGCTGTTTTTT. Translating gives CAIRTPLGQPNTGELFF.